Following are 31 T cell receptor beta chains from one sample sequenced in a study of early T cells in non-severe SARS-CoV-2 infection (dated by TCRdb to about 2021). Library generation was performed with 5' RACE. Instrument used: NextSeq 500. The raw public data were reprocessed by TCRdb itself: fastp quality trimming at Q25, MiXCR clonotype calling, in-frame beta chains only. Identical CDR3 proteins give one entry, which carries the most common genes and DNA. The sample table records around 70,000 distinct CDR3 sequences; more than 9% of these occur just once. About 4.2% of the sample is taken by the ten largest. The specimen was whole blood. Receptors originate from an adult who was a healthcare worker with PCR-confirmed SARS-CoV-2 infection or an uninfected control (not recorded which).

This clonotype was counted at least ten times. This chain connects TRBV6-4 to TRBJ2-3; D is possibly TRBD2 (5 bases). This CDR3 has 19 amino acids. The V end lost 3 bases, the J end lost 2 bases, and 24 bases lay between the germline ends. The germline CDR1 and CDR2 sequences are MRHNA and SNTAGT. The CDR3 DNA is TGTGCCAGCAGTGAAGAGGAGGAGAACCAGCGGACCTCCACAGATACGCAGTATTTT. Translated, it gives CASSEEEENQRTSTDTQYF.

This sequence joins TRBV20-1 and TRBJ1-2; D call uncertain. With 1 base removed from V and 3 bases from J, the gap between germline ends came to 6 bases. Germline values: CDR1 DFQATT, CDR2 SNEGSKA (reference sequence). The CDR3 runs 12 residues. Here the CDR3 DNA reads TGCAGTGCTAGAGGACTGCACTATGGCTACACCTTC. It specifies CSARGLHYGYTF.

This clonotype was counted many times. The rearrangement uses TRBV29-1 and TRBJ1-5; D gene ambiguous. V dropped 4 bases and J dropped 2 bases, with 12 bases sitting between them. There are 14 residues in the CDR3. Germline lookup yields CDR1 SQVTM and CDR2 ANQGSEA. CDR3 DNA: TGCAGCGTTGGGACGGGCGGGGGCAATCAGCCCCAGCATTTT. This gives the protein CSVGTGGGNQPQHF.

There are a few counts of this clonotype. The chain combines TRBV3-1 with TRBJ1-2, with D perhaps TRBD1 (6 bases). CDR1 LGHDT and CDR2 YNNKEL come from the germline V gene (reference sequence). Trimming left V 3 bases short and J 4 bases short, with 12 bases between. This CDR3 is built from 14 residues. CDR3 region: CASSHLDSRYGYTF. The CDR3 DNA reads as TGTGCCAGCAGCCATCTGGACAGCCGCTATGGCTACACCTTC.

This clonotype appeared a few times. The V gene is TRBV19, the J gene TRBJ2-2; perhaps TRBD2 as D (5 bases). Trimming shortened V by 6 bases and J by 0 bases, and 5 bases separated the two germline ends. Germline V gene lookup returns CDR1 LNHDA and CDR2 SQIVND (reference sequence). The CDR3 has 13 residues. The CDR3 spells CASRRANTGELFF. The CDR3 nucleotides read TGTGCCAGTAGGCGGGCGAACACCGGGGAGCTGTTTTTT.

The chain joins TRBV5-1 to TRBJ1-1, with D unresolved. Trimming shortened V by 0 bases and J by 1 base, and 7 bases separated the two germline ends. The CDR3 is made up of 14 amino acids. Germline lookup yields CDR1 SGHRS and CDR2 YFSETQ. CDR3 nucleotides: TGCGCCAGCAGCTTGGGGGCGGGGAACACTGAAGCTTTCTTT. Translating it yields CASSLGAGNTEAFF.

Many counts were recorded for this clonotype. The DNA for the CDR3 is TGCAGTGCTAGAGGAGGGAAGACAGATACGCAGTATTTT. This encodes CSARGGKTDTQYF. The genes are TRBV20-1 and TRBJ2-3, with D perhaps matching TRBD2 (5 bases). The germline V gene has CDR1 DFQATT and CDR2 SNEGSKA (reference sequence). The CDR3 has 13 amino acids. Trimming pared 1 base from V and 3 bases from J, leaving 8 bases between.

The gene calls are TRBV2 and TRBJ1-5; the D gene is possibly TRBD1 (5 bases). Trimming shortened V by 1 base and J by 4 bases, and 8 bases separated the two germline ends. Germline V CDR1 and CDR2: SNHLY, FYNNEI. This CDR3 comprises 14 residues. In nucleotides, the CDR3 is TGTGCCAGCAGTGAAGAGGCAGGGAATCAGCCCCAGCATTTT. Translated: CASSEEAGNQPQHF.

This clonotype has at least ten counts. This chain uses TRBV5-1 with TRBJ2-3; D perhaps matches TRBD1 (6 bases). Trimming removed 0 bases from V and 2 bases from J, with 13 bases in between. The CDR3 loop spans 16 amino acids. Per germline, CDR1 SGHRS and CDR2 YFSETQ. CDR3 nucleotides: TGCGCCAGCAGCTTGGGGGGCAGGGGAGTCACAGATACGCAGTATTTT. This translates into CASSLGGRGVTDTQYF.

This CDR3 reads CASSLGAGADTQYF. For the CDR3, the DNA is TGTGCCAGCAGCTTAGGGGCAGGGGCAGATACGCAGTATTTT. V is TRBV11-2 and J is TRBJ2-3; a possible D gene is TRBD1 (6 bases). CDR3 length: 14 amino acids. Germline CDR1 SGHAT, CDR2 FQNNGV. V was clipped by 1 base and J by 4 bases, with 9 bases between them. The whole variable domain, remainder taken from reference TRBV11-2 and TRBJ2-3, is EAGVAQSPRYKIIEKRQSVAFWCNPISGHATLYWYQQILGQGPKLLIQFQNNGVVDDSQLPKDRFSAERLKGVDSTLKIQPAKLEDSAVYLCASSLGAGADTQYFGPGTRLTVL.

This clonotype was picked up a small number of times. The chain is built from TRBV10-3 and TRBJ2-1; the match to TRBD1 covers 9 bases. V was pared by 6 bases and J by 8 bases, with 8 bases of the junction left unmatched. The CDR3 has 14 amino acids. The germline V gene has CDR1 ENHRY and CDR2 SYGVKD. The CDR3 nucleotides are TGTGCCATCAGCGAACAGGGGGCTAGGGATGAGCAGTTCTTC. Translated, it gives CAISEQGARDEQFF.

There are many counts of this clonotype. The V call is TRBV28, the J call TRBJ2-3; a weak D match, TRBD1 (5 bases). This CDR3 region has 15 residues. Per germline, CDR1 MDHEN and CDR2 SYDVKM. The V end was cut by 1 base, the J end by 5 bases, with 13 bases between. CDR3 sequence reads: CASSLSGHRRDTQYF. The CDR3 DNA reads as TGTGCCAGCAGTTTATCTGGACACCGGCGAGATACGCAGTATTTT.

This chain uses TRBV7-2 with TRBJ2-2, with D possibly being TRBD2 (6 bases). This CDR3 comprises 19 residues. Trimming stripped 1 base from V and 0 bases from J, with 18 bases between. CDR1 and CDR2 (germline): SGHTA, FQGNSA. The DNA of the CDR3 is TGTGCCAGCAGCTTAGACATCCAGGGAGTAGCGGCGAACACCGGGGAGCTGTTTTTT. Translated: CASSLDIQGVAANTGELFF. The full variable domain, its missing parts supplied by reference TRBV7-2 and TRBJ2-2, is GAGVSQSPSNKVTEKGKDVELRCDPISGHTALYWYRQSLGQGLEFLIYFQGNSAPDKSGLPSDRFSAERTGGSVSTLTIQRTQQEDSAVYLCASSLDIQGVAANTGELFFGEGSRLTVL.

CDR3 sequence: CASSLADTQPQHF. The CDR3 nucleotides read TGTGCCAGCAGTTTAGCTGACACCCAGCCCCAGCATTTT. The chain combines TRBV12-3 or TRBV12-4 with TRBJ1-5; D not resolved. Trimming shortened V by 0 bases and J by 7 bases, and 7 bases separated the two germline ends. The CDR3 runs to 13 residues.

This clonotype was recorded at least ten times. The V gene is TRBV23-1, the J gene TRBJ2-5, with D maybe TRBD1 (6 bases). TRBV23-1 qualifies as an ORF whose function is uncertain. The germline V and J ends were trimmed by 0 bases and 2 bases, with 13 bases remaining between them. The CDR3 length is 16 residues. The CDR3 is CASSQSPCDRQETQYF. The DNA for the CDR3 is TGCGCCAGCAGTCAATCGCCTTGCGACAGGCAAGAGACCCAGTACTTC.

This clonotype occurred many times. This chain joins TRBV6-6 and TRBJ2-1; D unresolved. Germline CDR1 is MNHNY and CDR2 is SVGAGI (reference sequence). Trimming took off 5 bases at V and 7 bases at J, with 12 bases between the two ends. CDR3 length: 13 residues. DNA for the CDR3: TGTGCCAGCAGTCCCCGGGTTTCAAATGAGCAGTTCTTC. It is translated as CASSPRVSNEQFF.

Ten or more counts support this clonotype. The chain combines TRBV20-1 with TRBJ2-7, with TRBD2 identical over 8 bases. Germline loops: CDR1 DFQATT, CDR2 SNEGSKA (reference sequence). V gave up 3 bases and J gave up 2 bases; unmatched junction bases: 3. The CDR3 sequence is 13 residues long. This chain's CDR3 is CSASHSGTYEQYF. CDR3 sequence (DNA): TGCAGTGCTAGCCATAGCGGGACCTACGAGCAGTACTTC.

This CDR3 is CASRGGQQSPKDTQYF. CDR3 in DNA: TGTGCCAGCAGGGGAGGCCAGCAGTCCCCGAAAGATACGCAGTATTTT. The V gene is TRBV28, the J gene TRBJ2-3; D possibly corresponds to TRBD2 (6 bases). There are 16 residues in the CDR3. CDR1 is MDHEN, CDR2 SYDVKM, per germline. Deletions cut 6 bases from V and 5 bases from J, with 21 bases between.

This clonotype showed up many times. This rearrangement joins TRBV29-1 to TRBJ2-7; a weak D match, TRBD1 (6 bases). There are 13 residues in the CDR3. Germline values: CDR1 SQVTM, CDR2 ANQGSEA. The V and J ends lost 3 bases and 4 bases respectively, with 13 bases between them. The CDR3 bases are TGCAGCGTTGACACAGGGAACAGGTACGAGCAGTACTTC. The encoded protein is CSVDTGNRYEQYF.

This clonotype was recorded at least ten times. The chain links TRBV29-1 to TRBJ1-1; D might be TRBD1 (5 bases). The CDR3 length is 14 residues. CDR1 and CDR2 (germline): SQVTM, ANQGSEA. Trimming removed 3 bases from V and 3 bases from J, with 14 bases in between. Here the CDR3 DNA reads TGCAGCGTTGAGCGGCAGGGCCAATACACTGAAGCTTTCTTT. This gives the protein CSVERQGQYTEAFF.

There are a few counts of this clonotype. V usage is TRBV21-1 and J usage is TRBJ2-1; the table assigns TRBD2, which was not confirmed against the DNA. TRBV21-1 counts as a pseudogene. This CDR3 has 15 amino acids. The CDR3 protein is CASSGLAGKDNEQFF. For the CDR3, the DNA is TGTGCCAGCAGCGGACTAGCGGGAAAGGACAATGAGCAGTTCTTC.

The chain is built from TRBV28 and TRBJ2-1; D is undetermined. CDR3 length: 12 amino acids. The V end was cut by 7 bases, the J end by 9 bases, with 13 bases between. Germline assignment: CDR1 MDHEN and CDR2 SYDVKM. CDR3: CASTLVGSEQFF. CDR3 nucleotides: TGTGCCAGCACCTTGGTAGGGTCTGAGCAGTTCTTC.

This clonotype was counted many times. The CDR3 nucleotides are TGTGCCAGCCCTAAATCTTCGCCGGGCCAAAGGACTGAAGCTTTCTTT. Translated: CASPKSSPGQRTEAFF. This chain uses TRBV28 with TRBJ1-1; no clear D. Deletions cut 8 bases from V and 5 bases from J, with 24 bases between. The CDR3 spans 16 residues. Germline CDR1 and CDR2: MDHEN and SYDVKM.

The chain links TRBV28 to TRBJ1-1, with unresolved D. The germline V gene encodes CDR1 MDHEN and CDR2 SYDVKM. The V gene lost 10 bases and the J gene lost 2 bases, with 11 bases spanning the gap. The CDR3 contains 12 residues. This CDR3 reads CANHGINTEAFF. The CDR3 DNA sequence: TGTGCCAACCACGGGATAAACACTGAAGCTTTCTTT.

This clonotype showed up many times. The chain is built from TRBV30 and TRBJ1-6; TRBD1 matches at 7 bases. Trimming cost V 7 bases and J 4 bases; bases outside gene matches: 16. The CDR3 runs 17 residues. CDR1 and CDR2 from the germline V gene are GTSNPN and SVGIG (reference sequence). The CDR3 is CASLKDRPRLYNSPLHF. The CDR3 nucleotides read TGTGCCTCTCTTAAGGACAGGCCAAGGCTGTATAATTCACCCCTCCACTTT.

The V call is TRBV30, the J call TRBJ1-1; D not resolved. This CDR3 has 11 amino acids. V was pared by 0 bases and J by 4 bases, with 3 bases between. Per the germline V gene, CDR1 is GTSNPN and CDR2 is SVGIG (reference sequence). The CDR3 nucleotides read TGTGCCTGGAGTGTAAGCACTGAAGCTTTCTTT. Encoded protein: CAWSVSTEAFF.

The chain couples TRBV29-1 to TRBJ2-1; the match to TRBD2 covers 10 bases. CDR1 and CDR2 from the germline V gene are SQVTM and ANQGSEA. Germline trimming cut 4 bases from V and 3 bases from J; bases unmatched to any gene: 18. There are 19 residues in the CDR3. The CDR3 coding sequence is TGCAGCGTTGGGATGGCTAGCGGGAGTGGGATGGGATTCTACAATGAGCAGTTCTTC. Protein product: CSVGMASGSGMGFYNEQFF.

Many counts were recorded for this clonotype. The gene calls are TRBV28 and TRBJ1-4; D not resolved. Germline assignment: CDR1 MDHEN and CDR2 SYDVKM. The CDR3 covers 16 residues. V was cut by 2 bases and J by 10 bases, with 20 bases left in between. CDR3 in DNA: TGTGCCAGCAGTTTAGGCCAGCAACTAATGACCCGAAAACTGTTTTTT. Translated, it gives CASSLGQQLMTRKLFF.

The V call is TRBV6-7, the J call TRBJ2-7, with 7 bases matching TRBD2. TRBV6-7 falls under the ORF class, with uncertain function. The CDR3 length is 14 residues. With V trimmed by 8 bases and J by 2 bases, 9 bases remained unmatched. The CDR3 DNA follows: TGTGCCAGCCCTGGGGGGGGATCAACCTACGAGCAGTACTTC. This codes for CASPGGGSTYEQYF.

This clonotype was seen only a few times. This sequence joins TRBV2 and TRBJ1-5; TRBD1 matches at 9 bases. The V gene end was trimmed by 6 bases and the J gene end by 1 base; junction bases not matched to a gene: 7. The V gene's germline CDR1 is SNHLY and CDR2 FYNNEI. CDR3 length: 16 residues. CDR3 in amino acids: CASRGQGVRSNQPQHF. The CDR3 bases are TGTGCCAGCAGGGGACAGGGAGTAAGGAGCAATCAGCCCCAGCATTTT.

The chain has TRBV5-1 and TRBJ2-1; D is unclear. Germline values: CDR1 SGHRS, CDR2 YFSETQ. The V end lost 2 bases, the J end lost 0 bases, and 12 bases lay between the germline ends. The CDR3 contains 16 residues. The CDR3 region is CASSLREASSYNEQFF. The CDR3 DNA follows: TGCGCCAGCAGCTTAAGAGAGGCCAGCTCCTACAATGAGCAGTTCTTC.